The clone carrying this TCR beta chain was seen many times. TCRdb fed the PCR reads into MiXCR, producing one record per CDR3 protein. There are some 13,000 distinct CDR3 sequences in the sample; around 52% occur only once, and 40% to 45% lies in the top ten. This entry is derived from a study of tumor-infiltrating lymphocytes in oesophageal squamous cell carcinoma. Germline lookup yields CDR1 MNHEY and CDR2 SMNVEV (reference sequence). There are 14 residues in the CDR3. Between the trimmed V and J ends, which lost 1 base and 5 bases, there was a span of 11 bases. The V gene is TRBV27, the J gene TRBJ1-1; a weak D match, TRBD1 (6 bases). Specimen: esophageal tumor tissue. This clonotype originated in a female donor with esophageal squamous cell carcinoma. CDR3 protein: CASSLFPQGTEAFF. As DNA, the CDR3 is TGTGCCAGCAGTTTATTCCCACAGGGAACTGAAGCTTTCTTT.